Shown below are 8 T cell receptor beta chains from a single sample sequenced in a study of siplizumab effects on memory and regulatory T cells. The table came from immunoSEQ multiplex PCR; TCRdb's copy has only in-frame clones and leaves some out. The sample includes over 95,000 clones, 93% seen only once; the top ten take about 0.16%. Sequencing input: non-Treg CD4+ T cells sorted from blood. Source of these receptors: a human donor in good health.

The chain combines TRBV6-5 with TRBJ1-4, with D possibly TRBD1 on 6 matching bases. This CDR3 is built from 14 residues. The V end was cut by 2 bases, the J end by 7 bases, with 11 bases between. From germline, CDR1 is MNHEY and CDR2 SVGAGI. CDR3 nucleotides: TGTGCCAGCAGTTACATACAGGGTGGTGAAAAACTGTTTTTT. It is translated as CASSYIQGGEKLFF.

The gene calls are TRBV19 and TRBJ2-5; 10 nucleotides match TRBD1. This CDR3 spans 15 amino acids. Losses at the gene ends were 1 base for V and 5 bases for J; bases not matched to a gene: 4. Germline CDR1 reads LNHDA; CDR2 reads SQIVND (reference sequence). The DNA of the CDR3 is TGTGCCAGTAGTATAGGAGGGACAGGGGCGGAGACCCAGTACTTC. This gives the protein CASSIGGTGAETQYF.

The J gene is TRBJ2-3, the V gene TRBV7-9; the D is unclear. Germline CDR1 is SEHNR and CDR2 is FQNEAQ (reference sequence). There are 12 residues in the CDR3. V lost 4 bases to trimming and J lost 4 bases, with 6 bases between them. CDR3: CASSYPSDTQYF. Here the CDR3 DNA reads TGTGCCAGCAGCTACCCTTCAGATACGCAGTATTTT.

The chain recombines TRBV6-5 with TRBJ1-5; D is unresolved. This CDR3 spans 15 amino acids. The germline V gene has CDR1 MNHEY and CDR2 SVGAGI. The V and J ends lost 7 bases and 3 bases respectively, with 16 bases between them. CDR3 sequence (DNA): TGTGCCAGCACCTCGGACGGCGCGGTCAATCAGCCCCAGCATTTT. This encodes CASTSDGAVNQPQHF.

The gene calls are TRBV7-2 and TRBJ1-3, with D perhaps TRBD1 (5 bases). Trimming cost V 1 base and J 9 bases, with 10 bases left between them. Looked up from germline, CDR1 is SGHTA and CDR2 is FQGNSA. This CDR3 comprises 13 residues. CDR3 sequence: CASSLGAGATIYF. In nucleotides, the CDR3 is TGTGCCAGCAGCTTAGGGGCCGGGGCCACCATATATTTT. Variable domain in full (rest from reference TRBV7-2 and TRBJ1-3): GAGVSQSPSNKVTEKGKDVELRCDPISGHTALYWYRQSLGQGLEFLIYFQGNSAPDKSGLPSDRFSAERTGGSVSTLTIQRTQQEDSAVYLCASSLGAGATIYFGEGSWLTVV.

V is TRBV7-7 and J is TRBJ2-2; 11 nucleotides line up with TRBD2. Germline CDR1 reads SSHAT; CDR2 reads FNYEAQ (reference sequence). The CDR3 is made up of 17 amino acids. V was pared by 1 base and J by 0 bases, with 1 base of the junction left unmatched. This CDR3 is CASSLVAGGSNTGELFF. As DNA, the CDR3 is TGTGCCAGCAGCTTAGTAGCGGGGGGGTCGAACACCGGGGAGCTGTTTTTT.

The V call is TRBV11-3, the J call TRBJ2-1; TRBD2 matches at 14 bases. In germline, CDR1 is SGHNT, CDR2 YENEEA. The CDR3 has 18 amino acids. Germline trimming cut 6 bases from V and 6 bases from J; bases unmatched to any gene: 13. CDR3 nucleotides: TGTGCCAGCAGTCTGACCGGGACTAGCGGGGGTACCTCCAATGAGCAGTTCTTC. This encodes CASSLTGTSGGTSNEQFF.

The chain links TRBV5-6 to TRBJ2-4; a weak D match, TRBD1 (5 bases). V was clipped by 0 bases and J by 7 bases, with 8 bases between them. The V gene's germline CDR1 is SGHDT and CDR2 YYEEEE. CDR3 length: 13 residues. In DNA form, the CDR3 reads TGTGCCAGCAGCTTGGCAGGGTACAACATTCAGTACTTC. Protein product: CASSLAGYNIQYF. Looking up the rest from reference TRBV5-6 and TRBJ2-4 gives the full variable domain: DAGVTQSPTHLIKTRGQQVTLRCSPKSGHDTVSWYQQALGQGPQFIFQYYEEEERQRGNFPDRFSGHQFPNYSSELNVNALLLGDSALYLCASSLAGYNIQYFGAGTRLSVL.